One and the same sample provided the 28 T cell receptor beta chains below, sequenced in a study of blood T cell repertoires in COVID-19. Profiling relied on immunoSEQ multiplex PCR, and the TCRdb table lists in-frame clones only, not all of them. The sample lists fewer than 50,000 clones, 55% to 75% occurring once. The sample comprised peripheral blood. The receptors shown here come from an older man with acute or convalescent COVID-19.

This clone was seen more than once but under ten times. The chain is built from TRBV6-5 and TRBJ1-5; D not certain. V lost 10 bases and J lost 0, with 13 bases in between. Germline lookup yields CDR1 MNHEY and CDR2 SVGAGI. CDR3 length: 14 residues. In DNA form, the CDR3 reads TGTGCCACTCTTCAGAGGAGTAGCAATCAGCCCCAGCATTTT. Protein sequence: CATLQRSSNQPQHF.

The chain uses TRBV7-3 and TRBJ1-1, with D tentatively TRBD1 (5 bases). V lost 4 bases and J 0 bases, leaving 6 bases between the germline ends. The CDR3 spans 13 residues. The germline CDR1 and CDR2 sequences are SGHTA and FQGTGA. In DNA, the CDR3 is TGTGCCAGCAGCTCGACAGTGAACACTGAAGCTTTCTTT. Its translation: CASSSTVNTEAFF.

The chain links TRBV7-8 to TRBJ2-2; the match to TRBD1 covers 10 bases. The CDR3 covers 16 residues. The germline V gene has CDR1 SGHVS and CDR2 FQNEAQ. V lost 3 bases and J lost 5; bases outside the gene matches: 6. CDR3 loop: CASSFRDRGLTGELFF. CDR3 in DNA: TGTGCCAGCAGCTTCCGGGACAGGGGACTGACCGGGGAGCTGTTTTTT.

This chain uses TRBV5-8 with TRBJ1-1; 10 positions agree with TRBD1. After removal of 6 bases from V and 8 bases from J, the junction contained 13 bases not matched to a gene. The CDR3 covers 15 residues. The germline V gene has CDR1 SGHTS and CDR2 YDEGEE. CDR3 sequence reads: CASKEGQGLGEEAFF. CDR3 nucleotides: TGTGCCAGCAAAGAGGGACAGGGGCTGGGGGAGGAAGCTTTCTTT.

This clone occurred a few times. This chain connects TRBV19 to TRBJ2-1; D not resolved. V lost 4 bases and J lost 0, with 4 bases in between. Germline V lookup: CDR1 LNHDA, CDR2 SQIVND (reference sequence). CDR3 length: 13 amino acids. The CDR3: CASSTGSYNEQFF. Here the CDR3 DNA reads TGTGCCAGTAGTACCGGCTCCTACAATGAGCAGTTCTTC.

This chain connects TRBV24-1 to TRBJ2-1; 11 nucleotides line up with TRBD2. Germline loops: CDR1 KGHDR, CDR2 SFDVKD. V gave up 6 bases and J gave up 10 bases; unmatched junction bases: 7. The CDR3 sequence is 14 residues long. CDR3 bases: TGTGCCACCAGTCCGACTAGCGGGGATGGGGAGCAGTTCTTC. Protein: CATSPTSGDGEQFF.

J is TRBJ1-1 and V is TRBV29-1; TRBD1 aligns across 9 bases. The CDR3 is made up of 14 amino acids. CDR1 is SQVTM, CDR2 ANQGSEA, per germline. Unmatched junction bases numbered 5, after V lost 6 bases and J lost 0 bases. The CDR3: CSVRDREVNTEAFF. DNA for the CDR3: TGCAGCGTCCGGGACAGGGAGGTGAACACTGAAGCTTTCTTT. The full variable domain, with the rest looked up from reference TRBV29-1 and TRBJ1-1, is SAVISQKPSRDICQRGTSLTIQCQVDSQVTMMFWYRQQPGQSLTLIATANQGSEATYESGFVIDKFPISRPNLTFSTLTVSNMSPEDSSIYLCSVRDREVNTEAFFGQGTRLTVV.

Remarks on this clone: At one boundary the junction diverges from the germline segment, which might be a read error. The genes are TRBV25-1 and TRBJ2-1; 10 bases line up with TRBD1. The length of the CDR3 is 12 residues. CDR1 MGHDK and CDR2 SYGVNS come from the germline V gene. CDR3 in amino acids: CASRFRQGAMVF. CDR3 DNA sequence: TGTGCCAGCAGATTCCGACAGGGGGCGATGGTCTTC. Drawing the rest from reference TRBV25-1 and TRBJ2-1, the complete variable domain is EADIYQTPRYLVIGTGKKITLECSQTMGHDKMYWYQQDPGMELHLIHYSYGVNSTEKGDLSSESTVSRIRTEHFPLTLESARPSHTSQYLCASRFRQGAMVFGPGTRLTVL.

Here the CDR3 reads CASSSFREQYF. In DNA, the CDR3 is TGTGCCAGCAGCTCCTTTCGGGAGCAGTACTTC. The chain is built from TRBV5-6 and TRBJ2-7; D unresolved. The CDR3 runs to 11 residues. Germline CDR1 and CDR2: SGHDT and YYEEEE. The ends were cut back, 3 bases at V and 7 bases at J, with 8 bases in the middle.

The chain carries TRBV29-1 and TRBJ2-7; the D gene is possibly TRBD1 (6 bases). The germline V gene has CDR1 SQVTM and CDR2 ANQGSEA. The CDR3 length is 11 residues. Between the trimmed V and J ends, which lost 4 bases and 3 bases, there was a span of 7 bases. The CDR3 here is CSVGGLYEQYF. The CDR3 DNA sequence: TGCAGCGTTGGGGGGCTCTACGAGCAGTACTTC.

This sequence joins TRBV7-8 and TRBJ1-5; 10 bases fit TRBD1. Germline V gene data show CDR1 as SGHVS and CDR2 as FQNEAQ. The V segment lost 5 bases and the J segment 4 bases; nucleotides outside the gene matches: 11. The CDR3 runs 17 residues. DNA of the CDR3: TGTGCCAGCAGCGCCCAGGTGACAGGGGGCCATAATCAGCCCCAGCATTTT. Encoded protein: CASSAQVTGGHNQPQHF.

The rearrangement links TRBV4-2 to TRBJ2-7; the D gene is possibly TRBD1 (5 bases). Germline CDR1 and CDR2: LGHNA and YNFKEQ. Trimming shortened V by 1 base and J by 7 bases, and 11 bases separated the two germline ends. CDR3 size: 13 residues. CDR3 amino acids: CASSQVGDSEQYF. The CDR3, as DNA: TGTGCCAGCAGCCAAGTAGGGGATTCGGAGCAGTACTTC.

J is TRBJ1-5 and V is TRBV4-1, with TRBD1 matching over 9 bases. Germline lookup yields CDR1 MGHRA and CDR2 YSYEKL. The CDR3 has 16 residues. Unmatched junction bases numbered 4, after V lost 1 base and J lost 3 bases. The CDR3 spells CASSQATGGYNQPQHF. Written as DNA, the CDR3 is TGCGCCAGCAGCCAAGCTACAGGGGGCTACAATCAGCCCCAGCATTTT.

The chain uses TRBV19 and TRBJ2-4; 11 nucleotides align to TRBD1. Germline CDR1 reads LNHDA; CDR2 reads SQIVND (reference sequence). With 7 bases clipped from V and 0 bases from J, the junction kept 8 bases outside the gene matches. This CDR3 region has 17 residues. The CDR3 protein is CASKGTGGSLAKNIQYF. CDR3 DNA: TGTGCCAGTAAAGGGACAGGGGGGAGTTTAGCCAAAAACATTCAGTACTTC.

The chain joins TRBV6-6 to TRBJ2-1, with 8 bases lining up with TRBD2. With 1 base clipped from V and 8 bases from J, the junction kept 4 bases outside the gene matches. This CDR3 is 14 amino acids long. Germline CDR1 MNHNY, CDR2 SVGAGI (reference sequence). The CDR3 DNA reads TGTGCCAGCAGTTACTTGTCACTAGCGGATGAGCAGTTCTTC. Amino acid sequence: CASSYLSLADEQFF.

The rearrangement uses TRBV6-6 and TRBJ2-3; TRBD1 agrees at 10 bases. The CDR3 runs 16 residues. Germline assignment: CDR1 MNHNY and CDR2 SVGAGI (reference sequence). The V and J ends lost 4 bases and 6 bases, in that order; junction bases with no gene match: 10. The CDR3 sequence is CASSSTGGTGADTQYF. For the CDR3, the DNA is TGTGCCAGCAGTTCGACCGGTGGGACAGGGGCTGATACGCAGTATTTT.

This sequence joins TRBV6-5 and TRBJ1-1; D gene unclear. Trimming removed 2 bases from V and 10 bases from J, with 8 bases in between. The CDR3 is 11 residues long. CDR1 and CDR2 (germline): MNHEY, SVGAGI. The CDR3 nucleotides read TGTGCCAGCAGTTACAGAGGGAGAGCTTTCTTT. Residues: CASSYRGRAFF.

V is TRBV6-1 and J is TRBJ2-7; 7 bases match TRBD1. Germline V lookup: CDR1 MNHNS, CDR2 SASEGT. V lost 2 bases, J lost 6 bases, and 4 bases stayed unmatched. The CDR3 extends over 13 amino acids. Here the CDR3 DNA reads TGTGCCAGCAGTGAACGATGGGACAGCGAGCAGTACTTC. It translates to CASSERWDSEQYF.

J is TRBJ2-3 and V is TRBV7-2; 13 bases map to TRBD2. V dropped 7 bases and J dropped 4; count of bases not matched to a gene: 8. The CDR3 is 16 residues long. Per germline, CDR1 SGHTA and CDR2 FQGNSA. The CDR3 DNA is TGTGCCAGCACGCAAAGGACTAGCGGGAGCGCAGATACGCAGTATTTT. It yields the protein CASTQRTSGSADTQYF.

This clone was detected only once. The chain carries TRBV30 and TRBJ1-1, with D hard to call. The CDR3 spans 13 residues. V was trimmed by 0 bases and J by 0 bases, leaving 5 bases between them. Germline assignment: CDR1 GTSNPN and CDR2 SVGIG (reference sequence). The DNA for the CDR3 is TGTGCCTGGAGTGTACATTTGAACACTGAAGCTTTCTTT. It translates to CAWSVHLNTEAFF. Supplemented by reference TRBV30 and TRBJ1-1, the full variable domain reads SQTIHQWPATLVQPVGSPLSLECTVEGTSNPNLYWYRQAAGRGLQLLFYSVGIGQISSEVPQNLSASRPQDRQFILSSKKLLLSDSGFYLCAWSVHLNTEAFFGQGTRLTVV.

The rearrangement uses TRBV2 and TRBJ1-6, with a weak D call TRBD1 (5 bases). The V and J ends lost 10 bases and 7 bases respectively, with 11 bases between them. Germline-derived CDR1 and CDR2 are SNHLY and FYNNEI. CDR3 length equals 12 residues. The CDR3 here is CATGGGNSPLHF. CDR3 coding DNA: TGTGCCACCGGGGGGGGAAATTCACCCCTCCACTTT. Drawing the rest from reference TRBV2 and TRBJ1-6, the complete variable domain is EPEVTQTPSHQVTQMGQEVILRCVPISNHLYFYWYRQILGQKVEFLVSFYNNEISEKSEIFDDQFSVERPDGSNFTLKIRSTKLEDSAMYFCATGGGNSPLHFGNGTRLTVT.

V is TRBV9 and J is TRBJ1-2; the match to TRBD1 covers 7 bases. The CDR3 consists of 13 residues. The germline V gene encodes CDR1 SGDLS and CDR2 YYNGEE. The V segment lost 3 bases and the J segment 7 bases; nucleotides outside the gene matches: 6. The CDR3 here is CASSGRQGSGYTF. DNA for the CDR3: TGTGCCAGCAGCGGTCGACAGGGATCTGGCTACACCTTC.

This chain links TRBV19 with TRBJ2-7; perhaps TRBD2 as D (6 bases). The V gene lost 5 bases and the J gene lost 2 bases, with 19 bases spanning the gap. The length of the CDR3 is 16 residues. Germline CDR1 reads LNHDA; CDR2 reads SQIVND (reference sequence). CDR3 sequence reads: CASSPGVMGFTYEQYF. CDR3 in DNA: TGTGCCAGTAGTCCGGGGGTGATGGGGTTCACCTACGAGCAGTACTTC.

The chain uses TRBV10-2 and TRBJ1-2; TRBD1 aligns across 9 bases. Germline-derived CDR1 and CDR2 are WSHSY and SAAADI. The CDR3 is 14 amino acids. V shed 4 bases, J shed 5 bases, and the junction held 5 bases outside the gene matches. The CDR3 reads CASSGTGASYGYTF. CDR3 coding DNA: TGCGCCAGCAGTGGGACAGGGGCCTCATATGGCTACACCTTC.

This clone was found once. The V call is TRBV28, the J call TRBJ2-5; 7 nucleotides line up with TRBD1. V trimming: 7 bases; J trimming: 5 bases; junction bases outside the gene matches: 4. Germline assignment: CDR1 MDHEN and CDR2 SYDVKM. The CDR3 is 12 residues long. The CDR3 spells CASTTGEETQYF. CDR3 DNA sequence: TGTGCCAGCACTACAGGGGAGGAGACCCAGTACTTC.

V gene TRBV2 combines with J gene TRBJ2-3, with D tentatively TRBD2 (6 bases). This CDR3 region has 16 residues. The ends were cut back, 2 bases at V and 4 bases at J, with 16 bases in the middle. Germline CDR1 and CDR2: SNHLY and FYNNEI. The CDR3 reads CASSERDSLEADTQYF. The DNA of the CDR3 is TGTGCCAGCAGTGAAAGGGACTCCTTAGAGGCAGATACGCAGTATTTT.

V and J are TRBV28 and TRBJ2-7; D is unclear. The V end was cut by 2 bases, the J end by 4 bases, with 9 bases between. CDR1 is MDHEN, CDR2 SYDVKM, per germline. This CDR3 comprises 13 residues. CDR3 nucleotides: TGTGCCAGCAGTTTACCTGGCGGTTACGAGCAGTACTTC. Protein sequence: CASSLPGGYEQYF.

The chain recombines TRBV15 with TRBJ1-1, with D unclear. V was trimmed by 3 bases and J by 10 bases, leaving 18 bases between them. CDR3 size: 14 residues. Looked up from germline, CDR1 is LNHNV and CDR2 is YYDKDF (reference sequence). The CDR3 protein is CATSRQTYGSGAFF. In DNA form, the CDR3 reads TGTGCCACCAGCAGGCAAACCTACGGCTCAGGAGCTTTCTTT.